These T cell receptor beta chains were read from a single sample in a study of blood T cell repertoires in COVID-19. The repertoire was sequenced with immunoSEQ multiplex PCR; TCRdb's copy has only in-frame clones and lacks some. The sample includes more than 150,000 clones, approximately 87% of them seen just once. Input material: peripheral blood. The origin of the receptors is a woman in her 70s with acute or convalescent COVID-19. Both conserved end residues are part of each CDR3. A D gene is named only where the DNA matches it firmly. Size tells how often a clone was seen (once, few, many) or the class of an expanded clone, and some rows leave it out.

clone size,V gene,D gene,J gene,CDR3 protein,CDR3 DNA
once,TRBV5-6,TRBD2,TRBJ2-7,CASSATGRGPYEQYF,TGTGCCAGCTCCGCGACTGGGAGGGGTCCCTACGAGCAGTACTTC
-,TRBV28,TRBD1,TRBJ1-6,CAGGQGKLPLHF,TGTGCCGGAGGACAGGGGAAGTTACCCCTCCACTTT
-,TRBV19,-,TRBJ2-1,CASSMDYRSGEQFF,TGTGCCAGTAGTATGGACTACAGGTCAGGTGAGCAGTTCTTC
-,TRBV6-1,-,TRBJ1-5,CASSEASLAGYQPQHF,TGTGCCAGCAGTGAAGCGTCTCTGGCAGGATATCAGCCCCAGCATTTT
-,TRBV6-1,TRBD1,TRBJ2-7,CASSEVWAGGTEQYF,TGTGCCAGCAGTGAAGTGTGGGCAGGGGGCACCGAGCAGTACTTC
-,TRBV5-6,-,TRBJ1-4,CASSFWGETNEKLFF,TGTGCCAGCAGCTTCTGGGGGGAAACTAATGAAAAACTGTTTTTT
-,TRBV11-2,TRBD1,TRBJ2-5,CASNRDRGRETQYF,TGTGCCAGCAACAGGGACAGGGGGCGGGAGACCCAGTACTTC
-,TRBV7-2,-,TRBJ2-5,CASSLLEGETQYF,TGTGCCAGCAGCTTACTTGAGGGAGAGACCCAGTACTTC
-,TRBV18,-,TRBJ1-1,CASSRGGGMNTEAFF,TGTGCCAGCTCACGCGGGGGGGGCATGAACACTGAAGCTTTCTTT
-,TRBV7-2,-,TRBJ2-1,CASSLGGTLHEQFF,TGTGCCAGCAGCTTGGGGGGTACTCTCCATGAGCAGTTCTTC
-,TRBV2,TRBD2,TRBJ2-3,CASCIAGYDTQYF,TGTGCCAGCTGTATAGCGGGATACGATACGCAGTATTTT
-,TRBV7-7,-,TRBJ1-2,CASSGEGGDGYTF,TGTGCCAGCAGCGGCGAGGGGGGGGATGGCTACACCTTC
once,TRBV30,TRBD1,TRBJ1-6,CAWTGQGGSPLHF,TGTGCCTGGACGGGACAGGGGGGATCACCCCTCCACTTT
-,TRBV9,TRBD1,TRBJ1-4,CASSRGTGRAKLFF,TGTGCCAGCAGCCGAGGGACAGGGAGAGCTAAACTGTTTTTT
once,TRBV4-2,TRBD1,TRBJ2-1,CASSQWTGPHNEQFF,TGTGCCAGCAGCCAATGGACAGGTCCTCACAATGAGCAGTTCTTC
once,TRBV10-3,TRBD2,TRBJ2-3,CAISESRGAADTQYF,TGTGCCATCAGTGAGTCGCGGGGGGCCGCAGATACGCAGTATTTT
-,TRBV6-6,TRBD2,TRBJ2-3,CASAPRAGSSTDTQYF,TGTGCCAGCGCGCCACGAGCGGGATCTAGCACAGATACGCAGTATTTT
-,TRBV5-1,-,TRBJ2-1,CASKQADYNEQFF,TGCGCCAGCAAACAAGCGGATTACAATGAGCAGTTCTTC
-,TRBV7-9,-,TRBJ1-1,CASSPNDREAFF,TGTGCCAGCAGCCCGAATGACAGGGAAGCTTTCTTT
-,TRBV13,-,TRBJ1-1,CASSFEYEAFF,TGTGCCAGCAGCTTTGAGTATGAAGCTTTCTTT
few,TRBV20-1,TRBD2,TRBJ2-3,CSACGPGLVLDTQYF,TGCAGTGCTTGTGGACCGGGACTAGTTTTGGATACGCAGTATTTT
-,TRBV19,-,TRBJ1-1,CASSTGWTEAFF,TGTGCCAGTAGTACAGGATGGACTGAAGCTTTCTTT
-,TRBV29-1,TRBD1,TRBJ1-1,CSVGQGGTEAFF,TGCAGCGTGGGACAGGGAGGGACTGAAGCTTTCTTT
-,TRBV18,TRBD1,TRBJ1-5,CASSPGQGNQPQHF,TGTGCCAGCTCACCCGGACAGGGTAATCAGCCCCAGCATTTT
-,TRBV19,TRBD2,TRBJ2-7,CASSKTAGDEQYF,TGTGCCAGTAGTAAAACAGCGGGGGACGAGCAGTACTTC
-,TRBV12-3/TRBV12-4,-,TRBJ2-3,CASSFGGADTQYF,TGTGCCAGCAGTTTTGGGGGGGCCGATACGCAGTATTTT
-,TRBV6-5,-,TRBJ1-6,CASRPPGPYNSPLHF,TGTGCCAGCAGACCTCCAGGCCCCTATAATTCACCCCTCCACTTT
few,TRBV11-2,-,TRBJ2-7,CASSLDHLDYEQYF,TGTGCCAGCAGCTTAGATCACCTAGACTACGAGCAGTACTTC
-,TRBV30,-,TRBJ2-1,CAWGVRGGRRYNEQFF,TGTGCCTGGGGAGTGAGAGGCGGGCGACGCTACAATGAGCAGTTCTTC
once,TRBV7-8,-,TRBJ2-1,CASSLARREVNEQFF,TGTGCCAGCAGCTTAGCGCGCAGGGAGGTAAATGAGCAGTTCTTC
once,TRBV9,-,TRBJ1-3,CASSDRGNTIYF,TGTGCCAGCAGCGACAGGGGAAACACCATATATTTT
-,TRBV30,TRBD1,TRBJ1-1,CAWSVRDRGNTEAFF,TGTGCCTGGAGTGTAAGGGACAGGGGTAATACTGAAGCTTTCTTT
-,TRBV18,-,TRBJ2-6,CASSPVAGWTGANVLTF,TGTGCCAGCTCACCAGTGGCAGGGTGGACTGGGGCCAACGTCCTGACTTTC
-,TRBV6-2/TRBV6-3,-,TRBJ2-1,CASSSSWSSYNEQFF,TGTGCCAGCAGTTCAAGCTGGTCCTCCTACAATGAGCAGTTCTTC
-,TRBV2,-,TRBJ1-2,CARSTENYGYTF,TGTGCCAGGTCTACAGAGAACTATGGCTACACCTTC
-,TRBV7-9,TRBD1,TRBJ1-5,CASSGDSFSNQPQHF,TGTGCCAGCAGCGGGGACAGCTTCAGCAATCAGCCCCAGCATTTT
-,TRBV6-5,-,TRBJ1-2,CASSYSAGDGYTF,TGTGCCAGCAGTTACTCGGCAGGGGATGGCTACACCTTC
-,TRBV19,-,TRBJ1-5,CASSIALARQPQHF,TGTGCCAGTAGTATTGCCCTCGCGCGTCAGCCCCAGCATTTT
-,TRBV7-3,TRBD1,TRBJ2-5,CASSFTGDPQETQYF,TGTGCCAGCAGCTTTACAGGGGACCCCCAAGAGACCCAGTACTTC
-,TRBV19,-,TRBJ1-1,CASMWQENTEAFF,TGTGCCAGTATGTGGCAGGAAAACACTGAAGCTTTCTTT
-,TRBV24-1,-,TRBJ2-1,CATSDFRQGGPYNEQFF,TGTGCCACCAGTGATTTTCGGCAGGGTGGTCCCTACAATGAGCAGTTCTTC
-,TRBV2,TRBD1,TRBJ1-1,CASSATGWGAFF,TGTGCCAGCAGTGCGACAGGGTGGGGAGCTTTCTTT
-,TRBV7-8,TRBD1,TRBJ1-2,CASSPQTGTSNGYTF,TGTGCCAGCAGCCCTCAGACAGGGACCTCTAATGGCTACACCTTC